This is a list of T cell receptor beta chains from one sample in a study of blood T cell repertoires in COVID-19. This table comes from immunoSEQ multiplex PCR, and its TCRdb copy is limited to in-frame clones, with some not included. The top ten clones hold approximately 8.4% of a sample with 110,000 to 150,000 clones, about four fifths of them seen once. Sequenced: PBMCs or T cells enriched from blood (not recorded which). The origin of the receptors is a man aged 45 to 65 who had recovered from COVID-19. CDR3s include the opening cysteine and the closing phenylalanine or tryptophan. The D gene is left open where the match is weak. The size entry is marked missing in some rows and otherwise reads once, few, many or a size class.

>TRBV6-1|TRBD2|TRBJ2-3|NA
TGTGCCAGCAGTGAACTAGCGGGGGGATCCACAGATACGCAGTATTTT
CASSELAGGSTDTQYF
>TRBV21-1|NA|TRBJ1-5|once
TGTGCCAGCAGCAAAGGGGGCCGGTGTCTAGCCCAGCATTTT
CASSKGGRCLAQHF
>TRBV29-1|NA|TRBJ2-1|NA
TGCAGCGTGTCCACAGGGTATGAGCAGTTCTTC
CSVSTGYEQFF
>TRBV5-4|NA|TRBJ2-2|NA
TGTGCCAGCAGCTTGGGAGGCGGGGAGCTGTTTTTT
CASSLGGGELFF
>TRBV6-2/TRBV6-3|TRBD1|TRBJ1-5|NA
TGTGCCAGCAGTCCCCAGGGGGACAGGTTTTTTGGAATAAGTCAGCCCCAGCATTTT
CASSPQGDRFFGISQPQHF
>TRBV11-1|NA|TRBJ2-1|NA
TGTGCCAGCAGCCTGGGAGGGGGGAGTACCTACAATGAGCAGTTCTTC
CASSLGGGSTYNEQFF
>TRBV6-5|NA|TRBJ2-3|NA
TGTGCCAGCACCTCGGCCGGAGGGGACACAGATACGCAGTATTTT
CASTSAGGDTDTQYF
>TRBV19|TRBD2|TRBJ2-5|NA
TGTGCCAGTAGTACGTATCTAGCGGGGCTATCCCAAGAGACCCAGTACTTC
CASSTYLAGLSQETQYF
>TRBV9|TRBD2|TRBJ2-1|NA
TGTGCCAGCAGCGTAGATCTAGCGGGGGGGCCTGAGCAGTTCTTC
CASSVDLAGGPEQFF
>TRBV27|NA|TRBJ2-6|NA
TGTGCCAGCAGTTTAGGGAGGGGGGCCGCCGGGGCCAACGTCCTGACTTTC
CASSLGRGAAGANVLTF
>TRBV3-1/TRBV3-2|NA|TRBJ1-5|NA
TGTGCCAGCAGCCGAGGGGACTTCAATCAGCCCCAGCATTTT
CASSRGDFNQPQHF
>TRBV6-2/TRBV6-3|NA|TRBJ2-2|NA
TGTGCCAGCAGCAGCCTAACCGCGGCAGCGAACACCGGGGAGCTGTTTTTT
CASSSLTAAANTGELFF
>TRBV3-1/TRBV3-2|TRBD1|TRBJ1-2|few
TGTGCCAGCAGCCCGGGACAGGGGTTCACCTTC
CASSPGQGFTF
>TRBV9|TRBD1|TRBJ1-2|NA
TGTGCCAGCAGCGCGGACAGGGTGTCCCCAATCTATGGCTACACCTTC
CASSADRVSPIYGYTF
>TRBV11-3|TRBD2|TRBJ2-1|NA
TGTGCCAGCAGCACGGGACTAGCGGGGGGAAATGAGCAGTTCTTC
CASSTGLAGGNEQFF
>TRBV9|NA|TRBJ2-3|NA
TGTGCCAGCAGGAGAGGGTCTAGCACAGATACGCAGTATTTT
CASRRGSSTDTQYF
>TRBV6-4|TRBD1|TRBJ2-1|NA
TGTGCCAGCAGGGTCCGCAGGGGGCGTCGGCTAAACAATGAGCAGTTCTTC
CASRVRRGRRLNNEQFF
>TRBV5-5|TRBD1|TRBJ1-5|NA
TGTGCCAGCAGCCGGGACAGGGGGGGCTTTCAGCCCCAGCATTTT
CASSRDRGGFQPQHF
>TRBV11-3|TRBD1|TRBJ2-1|NA
TGTGCCAGCAGCCAACAGGGGACCCCCTACAATGAGCAGTTCTTC
CASSQQGTPYNEQFF
>TRBV5-3|TRBD1|TRBJ1-1|NA
TGTGCCAGAAGCCACGACAGGGAGGCGGACACTGAAGCTTTCTTT
CARSHDREADTEAFF
>TRBV5-6|NA|TRBJ1-5|NA
TGTGCCAGCCCCGCTGGGGGGAAGGGGAGCAATCAGCCCCAGCATTTT
CASPAGGKGSNQPQHF
>TRBV5-5|TRBD1|TRBJ1-2|NA
TGTGCCAGCAGCCAGACAGGGGAGGGACTGGCTGGCTACACCTTC
CASSQTGEGLAGYTF
>TRBV21-1|NA|TRBJ2-2|few
TGTGCCAGCAGCAAATTTTCCCCTCGGACTAGCGGGGGGGTCGGCACCGGGGAGCTGTTTTTT
CASSKFSPRTSGGVGTGELFF
>TRBV6-2/TRBV6-3|TRBD1|TRBJ2-7|NA
TGTGCCAGCAGTCCACGGGGACAGATCACCTTCTACGAGCAGTACTTC
CASSPRGQITFYEQYF
>TRBV20-1|TRBD1|TRBJ1-6|NA
TGCAGTGCTAGTAGTTGGGACAGGGAAGTAGGTAATTCACCCCTCCACTTT
CSASSWDREVGNSPLHF